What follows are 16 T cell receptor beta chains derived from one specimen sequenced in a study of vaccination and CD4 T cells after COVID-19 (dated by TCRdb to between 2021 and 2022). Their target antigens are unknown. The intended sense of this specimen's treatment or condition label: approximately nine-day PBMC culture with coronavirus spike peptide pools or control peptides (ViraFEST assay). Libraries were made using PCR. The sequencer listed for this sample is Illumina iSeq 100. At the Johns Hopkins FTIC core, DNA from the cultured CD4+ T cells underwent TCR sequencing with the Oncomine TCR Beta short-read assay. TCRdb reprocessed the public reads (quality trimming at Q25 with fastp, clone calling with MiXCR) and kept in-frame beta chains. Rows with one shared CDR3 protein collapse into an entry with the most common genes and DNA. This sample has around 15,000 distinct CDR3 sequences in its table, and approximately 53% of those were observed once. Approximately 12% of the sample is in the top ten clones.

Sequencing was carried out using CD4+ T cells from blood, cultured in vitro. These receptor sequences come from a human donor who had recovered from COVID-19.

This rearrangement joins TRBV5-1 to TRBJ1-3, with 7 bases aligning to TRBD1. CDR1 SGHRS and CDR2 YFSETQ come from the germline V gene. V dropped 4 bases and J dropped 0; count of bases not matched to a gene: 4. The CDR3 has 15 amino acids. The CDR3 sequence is CASSKDRNSGNTIYF. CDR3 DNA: TGCGCCAGCAGCAAGGACAGGAACTCTGGAAACACCATATATTTT. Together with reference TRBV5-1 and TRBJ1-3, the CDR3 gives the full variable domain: KAGVTQTPRYLIKTRGQQVTLSCSPISGHRSVSWYQQTPGQGLQFLFEYFSETQRNKGNFPGRFSGRQFSNSRSEMNVSTLELGDSALYLCASSKDRNSGNTIYFGEGSWLTVV.

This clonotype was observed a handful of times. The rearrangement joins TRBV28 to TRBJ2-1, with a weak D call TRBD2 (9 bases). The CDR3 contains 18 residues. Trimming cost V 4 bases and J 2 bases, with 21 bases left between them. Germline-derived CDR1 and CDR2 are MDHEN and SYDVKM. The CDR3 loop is CASSSPTGAGGPYNEQFF. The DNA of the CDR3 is TGTGCCAGCAGTTCCCCGACAGGGGCGGGAGGGCCCTACAATGAGCAGTTCTTC.

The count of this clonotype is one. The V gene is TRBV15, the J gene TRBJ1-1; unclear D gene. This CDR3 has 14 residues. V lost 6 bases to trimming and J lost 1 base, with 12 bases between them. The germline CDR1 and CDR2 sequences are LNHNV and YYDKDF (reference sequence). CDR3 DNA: TGTGCCACCAGAGATGGACGGCCGAACACTGAAGCTTTCTTT. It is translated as CATRDGRPNTEAFF. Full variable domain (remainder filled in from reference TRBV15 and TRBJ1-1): DAMVIQNPRYQVTQFGKPVTLSCSQTLNHNVMYWYQQKSSQAPKLLFHYYDKDFNNEADTPDNFQSRRPNTSFCFLDIRSPGLGDTAMYLCATRDGRPNTEAFFGQGTRLTVV.

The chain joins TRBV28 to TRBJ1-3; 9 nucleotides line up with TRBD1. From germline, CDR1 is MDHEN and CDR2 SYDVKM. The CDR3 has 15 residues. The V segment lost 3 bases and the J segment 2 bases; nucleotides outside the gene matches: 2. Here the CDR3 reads CASSLRDRAGNTIYF. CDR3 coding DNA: TGTGCCAGCAGTTTGAGGGACAGGGCTGGAAACACCATATATTTT.

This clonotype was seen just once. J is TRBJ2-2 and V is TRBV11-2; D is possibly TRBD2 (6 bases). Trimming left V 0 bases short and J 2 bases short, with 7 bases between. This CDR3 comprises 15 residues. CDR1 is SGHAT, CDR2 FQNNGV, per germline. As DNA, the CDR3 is TGTGCCAGCAGCTTAGAGGGGGGAAACACCGGGGAGCTGTTTTTT. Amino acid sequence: CASSLEGGNTGELFF.

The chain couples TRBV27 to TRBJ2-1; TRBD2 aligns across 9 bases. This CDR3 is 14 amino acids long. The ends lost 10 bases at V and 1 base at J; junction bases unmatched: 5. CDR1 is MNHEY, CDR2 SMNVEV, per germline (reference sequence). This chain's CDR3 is CATKREVSYNEQFF. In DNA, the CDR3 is TGTGCCACCAAGCGGGAGGTTTCCTACAATGAGCAGTTCTTC.

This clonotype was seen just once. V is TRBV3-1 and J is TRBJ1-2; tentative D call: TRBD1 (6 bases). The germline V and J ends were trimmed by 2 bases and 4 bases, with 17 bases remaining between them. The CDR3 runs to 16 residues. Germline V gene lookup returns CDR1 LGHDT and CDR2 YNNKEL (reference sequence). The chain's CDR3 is CASSQLTGTLGYGYTF. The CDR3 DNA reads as TGTGCCAGCAGCCAACTTACAGGGACACTGGGCTATGGCTACACCTTC.

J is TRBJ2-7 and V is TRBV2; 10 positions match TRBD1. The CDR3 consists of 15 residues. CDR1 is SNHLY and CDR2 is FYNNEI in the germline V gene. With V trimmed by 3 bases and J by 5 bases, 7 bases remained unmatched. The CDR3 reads CASSDKTGGDDEQYF. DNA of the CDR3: TGTGCCAGCAGTGATAAGACAGGGGGCGACGACGAGCAGTACTTC.

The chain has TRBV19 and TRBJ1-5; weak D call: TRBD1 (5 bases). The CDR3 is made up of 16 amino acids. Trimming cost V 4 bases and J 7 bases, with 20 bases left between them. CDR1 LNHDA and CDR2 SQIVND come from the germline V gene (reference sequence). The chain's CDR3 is CASSTPSTAGIQPQHF. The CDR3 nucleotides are TGTGCCAGTAGTACACCTTCGACAGCGGGCATCCAGCCCCAGCATTTT.

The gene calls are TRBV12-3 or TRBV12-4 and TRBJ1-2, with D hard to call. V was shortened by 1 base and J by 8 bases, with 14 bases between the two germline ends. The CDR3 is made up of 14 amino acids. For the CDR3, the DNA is TGTGCCAGCAGTTTAGTAACCGGGTCCGGGGGCTACACCTTC. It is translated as CASSLVTGSGGYTF.

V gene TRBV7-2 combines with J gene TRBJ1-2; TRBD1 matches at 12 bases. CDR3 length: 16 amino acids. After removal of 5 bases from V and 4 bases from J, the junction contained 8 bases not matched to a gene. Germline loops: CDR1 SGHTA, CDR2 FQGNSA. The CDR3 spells CASSPWGTGGAYGYTF. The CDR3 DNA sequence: TGTGCCAGCAGCCCTTGGGGGACAGGGGGCGCCTATGGCTACACCTTC. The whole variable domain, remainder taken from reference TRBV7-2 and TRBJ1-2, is GAGVSQSPSNKVTEKGKDVELRCDPISGHTALYWYRQSLGQGLEFLIYFQGNSAPDKSGLPSDRFSAERTGGSVSTLTIQRTQQEDSAVYLCASSPWGTGGAYGYTFGSGTRLTVV.

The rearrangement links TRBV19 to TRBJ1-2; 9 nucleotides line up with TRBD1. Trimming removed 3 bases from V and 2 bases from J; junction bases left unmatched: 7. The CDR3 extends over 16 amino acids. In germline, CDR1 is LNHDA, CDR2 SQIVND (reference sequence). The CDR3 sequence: CASSIRTGARNYGYTF. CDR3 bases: TGTGCCAGTAGTATCCGGACAGGGGCGAGAAACTATGGCTACACCTTC.

The CDR3 nucleotides are TGCAGTGCTAGAGCCAAAAATAACAGGGAATCCTACGGCTACACCTTC. Translating it yields CSARAKNNRESYGYTF. This rearrangement joins TRBV20-1 to TRBJ1-2; the D gene is possibly TRBD1 (6 bases). The CDR3 loop spans 16 amino acids. Trimming cost V 1 base and J 8 bases, with 23 bases left between them. CDR1 DFQATT and CDR2 SNEGSKA come from the germline V gene (reference sequence).

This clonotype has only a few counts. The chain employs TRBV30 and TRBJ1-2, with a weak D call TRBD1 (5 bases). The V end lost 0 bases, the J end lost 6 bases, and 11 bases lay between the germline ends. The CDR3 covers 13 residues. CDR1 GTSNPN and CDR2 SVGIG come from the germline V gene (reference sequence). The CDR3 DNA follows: TGTGCCTGGAGTGTAAAAGGGGCGAATGGCTACACCTTC. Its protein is CAWSVKGANGYTF.

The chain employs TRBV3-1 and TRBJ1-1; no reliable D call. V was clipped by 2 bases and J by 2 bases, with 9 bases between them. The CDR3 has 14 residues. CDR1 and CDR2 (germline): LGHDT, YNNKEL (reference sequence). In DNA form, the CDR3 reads TGTGCCAGCAGCCAAATGACTGCAAACACTGAAGCTTTCTTT. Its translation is CASSQMTANTEAFF.

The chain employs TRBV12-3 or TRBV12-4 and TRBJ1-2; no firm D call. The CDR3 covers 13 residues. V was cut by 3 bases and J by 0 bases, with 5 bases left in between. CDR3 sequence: CASSLRANYGYTF. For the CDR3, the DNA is TGTGCCAGCAGTTTGAGGGCTAACTATGGCTACACCTTC.